The rows below give T cell receptor beta chains drawn from one sample of a study of blood T cell repertoires in COVID-19. The protocol was immunoSEQ multiplex PCR, while the TCRdb copy is restricted to in-frame clones and leaves out a portion. Of some 320,000 clones listed, about 92% are singletons. Source material: PBMCs or T cells enriched from blood (not recorded which). All receptors derive from a man between 60 and 75 years old who had recovered from COVID-19. Both conserved end residues are part of each CDR3. D genes are given only for firm matches. Only part of the rows carry a size: once, few, many, or a class if the clone is expanded.

V gene: TRBV6-5
D gene: .
clone size: .
J gene: TRBJ1-2
CDR3 DNA: TGTGCCAGCGCCCAACGGGAAAGCTATGGCTACACCTTC
CDR3 protein: CASAQRESYGYTF

V gene: TRBV5-6
D gene: .
clone size: .
J gene: TRBJ1-1
CDR3 DNA: TGTGCCAGCAGCTTGGGCCAGTCCTACACTGAAGCTTTCTTT
CDR3 protein: CASSLGQSYTEAFF

V gene: TRBV6-5
D gene: .
clone size: .
J gene: TRBJ2-1
CDR3 DNA: TGTGCCAGCAGTTATAATGCAGGAGAGCAGTTCTTC
CDR3 protein: CASSYNAGEQFF

V gene: TRBV7-9
D gene: TRBD1
clone size: .
J gene: TRBJ1-6
CDR3 DNA: TGTGCCAGCAGCTCCTGGACAGGGGGCATTTTTAATTCACCCCTCCACTTT
CDR3 protein: CASSSWTGGIFNSPLHF

V gene: TRBV11-2
D gene: .
clone size: .
J gene: TRBJ1-2
CDR3 DNA: TGTGCCAGCAGCTTCGGGAGGGGCAGCTACTATGGCTACACCTTC
CDR3 protein: CASSFGRGSYYGYTF

V gene: TRBV19
D gene: .
clone size: .
J gene: TRBJ1-2
CDR3 DNA: TGTGCCAGTAGTACAATCGACAGTAACTATGGCTACACCTTC
CDR3 protein: CASSTIDSNYGYTF

V gene: TRBV30
D gene: .
clone size: .
J gene: TRBJ1-5
CDR3 DNA: TGTGCCTGGAGTCCACAGGGAAATCAGCCCCAGCATTTT
CDR3 protein: CAWSPQGNQPQHF

V gene: TRBV4-1
D gene: TRBD2
clone size: .
J gene: TRBJ2-5
CDR3 DNA: TGCGCCAGCAGCACCCGGACTAGCTACCAGACCCAGTACTTC
CDR3 protein: CASSTRTSYQTQYF

V gene: TRBV19
D gene: .
clone size: once
J gene: TRBJ1-4
CDR3 DNA: TGTGCCAGTAGTATCGGTTTATCCCAAAGAGGGGAAAAACTGTTTTTT
CDR3 protein: CASSIGLSQRGEKLFF

V gene: TRBV2
D gene: TRBD2
clone size: .
J gene: TRBJ2-7
CDR3 DNA: TGTGCCAGCAGTAAGATGACTAGCCAAACCTACGAGCAGTACTTC
CDR3 protein: CASSKMTSQTYEQYF

V gene: TRBV3-1/TRBV3-2
D gene: TRBD1
clone size: .
J gene: TRBJ1-2
CDR3 DNA: TGTGCCACTACGGCGGAGGGGGCGAATGGCTACACCTTC
CDR3 protein: CATTAEGANGYTF

V gene: TRBV5-4
D gene: .
clone size: .
J gene: TRBJ2-1
CDR3 DNA: TGTGCCAGCAGCTCGGAGGGAGCATTCACCTACAATGAGCAGTTCTTC
CDR3 protein: CASSSEGAFTYNEQFF

V gene: TRBV5-4
D gene: TRBD1
clone size: .
J gene: TRBJ1-2
CDR3 DNA: TGTGCCAGCAGCCCGGACAGGGGGCGCGATGGCTACACCTTC
CDR3 protein: CASSPDRGRDGYTF

V gene: TRBV10-1
D gene: TRBD2
clone size: .
J gene: TRBJ2-7
CDR3 DNA: TGCGCCAGCAGTTTAAGCGGGAGTAGCGAGCAGTACTTC
CDR3 protein: CASSLSGSSEQYF

V gene: TRBV12-3/TRBV12-4
D gene: .
clone size: .
J gene: TRBJ2-1
CDR3 DNA: TGTGCCAGCAGTTTCGGGGGGCCTGATGAGCAGTTCTTC
CDR3 protein: CASSFGGPDEQFF

V gene: TRBV10-3
D gene: TRBD1
clone size: .
J gene: TRBJ1-3
CDR3 DNA: TGTGCCATCAACCAGGGACAGGCTGGAAACACCATATATTTT
CDR3 protein: CAINQGQAGNTIYF

V gene: TRBV12-3/TRBV12-4
D gene: TRBD1
clone size: .
J gene: TRBJ1-1
CDR3 DNA: TGTGCCACCCAAACCGGGACAGGGTCTGAAGCTTTCTTT
CDR3 protein: CATQTGTGSEAFF

V gene: TRBV5-6
D gene: TRBD1
clone size: .
J gene: TRBJ2-7
CDR3 DNA: TGTGCCAGCAGCTTGGTTGACAGGGGGACTCGCGAGCAGTACTTC
CDR3 protein: CASSLVDRGTREQYF

V gene: TRBV5-1
D gene: .
clone size: .
J gene: TRBJ2-7
CDR3 DNA: TGCGCCAGCAGCTTGGCGTACAGGAGTCCCTCCACCTACGAGCAGTACTTC
CDR3 protein: CASSLAYRSPSTYEQYF

V gene: TRBV5-1
D gene: .
clone size: .
J gene: TRBJ2-5
CDR3 DNA: TGCGCCAGCAGCTCCAATCAAGAGACCCAGTACTTC
CDR3 protein: CASSSNQETQYF

V gene: TRBV7-6
D gene: .
clone size: once
J gene: TRBJ2-5
CDR3 DNA: TGTGCCAGCAGCTTAGGTATTCGGGGGACGAGAGCAGAGACCCAGTACTTC
CDR3 protein: CASSLGIRGTRAETQYF

V gene: TRBV7-3
D gene: .
clone size: .
J gene: TRBJ2-1
CDR3 DNA: TGTGCCAGCAGCTCAGTCACAGGTGAGCAGTTCTTC
CDR3 protein: CASSSVTGEQFF

V gene: TRBV6-1
D gene: .
clone size: .
J gene: TRBJ1-2
CDR3 DNA: TGTGCCAGCAGTGAACTAACAGTCTATGGCTACACCTTC
CDR3 protein: CASSELTVYGYTF

V gene: TRBV4-2
D gene: TRBD1
clone size: .
J gene: TRBJ1-6
CDR3 DNA: TGTGCCAGCAGCCTCGGGACAGCGAATTCACCCCTCCACTTT
CDR3 protein: CASSLGTANSPLHF

V gene: TRBV29-1
D gene: TRBD1
clone size: .
J gene: TRBJ2-7
CDR3 DNA: TGCAGCGTTGCGCGCGACAGGGAGTTTTACGAGCAGTACTTC
CDR3 protein: CSVARDREFYEQYF

V gene: TRBV19
D gene: .
clone size: once
J gene: TRBJ2-2
CDR3 DNA: TGTGCCAGCGTAACAGGGATGGGCACCGGGGAGCTGTTTTTT
CDR3 protein: CASVTGMGTGELFF

V gene: TRBV5-8
D gene: .
clone size: .
J gene: TRBJ1-2
CDR3 DNA: TGTGCCAGCAGCTTGTGGCTCACGTCCATTTATGGCTACACCTTC
CDR3 protein: CASSLWLTSIYGYTF

V gene: TRBV5-1
D gene: .
clone size: few
J gene: TRBJ1-2
CDR3 DNA: TGCGCCAGCCTCGCAAGCGCGGCCAACTATGGCTACACCTTC
CDR3 protein: CASLASAANYGYTF

V gene: TRBV3-1/TRBV3-2
D gene: TRBD1
clone size: .
J gene: TRBJ1-2
CDR3 DNA: TGTGCCAGCAGCCTTATTAGACAGGGTTCTGGCTACACCTTC
CDR3 protein: CASSLIRQGSGYTF

V gene: TRBV19
D gene: .
clone size: few
J gene: TRBJ1-2
CDR3 DNA: TGTGCCAGTATGGCGCGGGGGATGCCGGGGACCCACTATGGCTACACCTTC
CDR3 protein: CASMARGMPGTHYGYTF

V gene: TRBV2
D gene: TRBD2
clone size: .
J gene: TRBJ2-5
CDR3 DNA: TGTGCCAGCGGGTTTTCTCTAGCGGGGGGCGGAGAGACCCAGTACTTC
CDR3 protein: CASGFSLAGGGETQYF

V gene: TRBV5-4
D gene: TRBD1
clone size: .
J gene: TRBJ1-2
CDR3 DNA: TGTGCCAGCAGCTCGCCGGGACAGAGTTCTTCAGCTTTCGGCTACACCTTC
CDR3 protein: CASSSPGQSSSAFGYTF

V gene: TRBV7-9
D gene: TRBD2
clone size: .
J gene: TRBJ2-3
CDR3 DNA: TGTGCCAGCGTTGGACTAGCGGGGACAGATACGCAGTATTTT
CDR3 protein: CASVGLAGTDTQYF

V gene: TRBV6-5
D gene: .
clone size: .
J gene: TRBJ1-5
CDR3 DNA: TGTGCCAGCGCGGGAGGGAGGGGCCAGCCCCAGCATTTT
CDR3 protein: CASAGGRGQPQHF

V gene: TRBV12-5
D gene: TRBD2
clone size: .
J gene: TRBJ2-3
CDR3 DNA: TGTGCTAGTGGTCAGGGACTAGCGGGGGTTAGAGATACGCAGTATTTT
CDR3 protein: CASGQGLAGVRDTQYF

V gene: TRBV2
D gene: .
clone size: .
J gene: TRBJ2-2
CDR3 DNA: TGTGCCAGCAGTAAAGACGGTAACACCGGGGAGCTGTTTTTT
CDR3 protein: CASSKDGNTGELFF

V gene: TRBV29-1
D gene: .
clone size: .
J gene: TRBJ1-1
CDR3 DNA: TGCAGCGTAAGTCACGCGATAAACACTGAAGCTTTCTTT
CDR3 protein: CSVSHAINTEAFF

V gene: TRBV19
D gene: .
clone size: .
J gene: TRBJ2-1
CDR3 DNA: TGTGCCAGTAGTCATAGCGGCTCCTACAATGAGCAGTTCTTC
CDR3 protein: CASSHSGSYNEQFF

V gene: TRBV9
D gene: TRBD2
clone size: once
J gene: TRBJ2-7
CDR3 DNA: TGTGCCACTGCCCTAGCGGGAGTGGTCCACGAGCAGTACTTC
CDR3 protein: CATALAGVVHEQYF